The clone carrying this T cell receptor (beta chain) was counted only a few times. The antigen is not known. This sample is drawn from a study of T cell repertoires in cytomegalovirus infection. Study summary: Use of recently identified HLA-C-restricted and well-studied HLA-B-restricted CMV epitopes was part of the study. Whole-study results and caveats: Carriage of CMV together with the relevant HLA was identifiable through cumulative public TCR beta family frequency.

MiXCR, applied by TCRdb to the reads, yields one record per CDR3 protein. The sample holds roughly 500,000 distinct CDR3 sequences, about 42% seen once. CDR1 ENHRY and CDR2 SYGVKD come from the germline V gene. Deletions cut 10 bases from V and 0 bases from J, with 15 bases between. The CDR3 spans 14 residues. The sequencing here drew on cultured PBMCs, taken from culture after CMV antigen stimulation. The rearrangement joins TRBV10-3 to TRBJ1-2; the D is unclear. This receptor was taken from a human donor in good health (CMV status not recorded). Some clones in this sample may be carry-over from other donors' samples. The CDR3: CATSPDGTNYGYTF. The CDR3 region has the DNA TGTGCCACTTCGCCCGACGGGACTAACTATGGCTACACCTTC.